The 20 T cell receptor beta chains below were found in one sample sequenced in a study of blood T cell repertoires in COVID-19. Sequencing was performed with immunoSEQ multiplex PCR; in TCRdb, only in-frame clones are kept and a portion is missing. The data hold over 90,000 clones, with about 85% observed a single time. Source material: peripheral blood. Source of these receptors: a woman between 45 and 60 years old with COVID-19, enrolled during active disease.

The chain uses TRBV2 and TRBJ2-7; a possible D gene is TRBD1 (6 bases). The CDR3 totals 15 residues. Trimming stripped 3 bases from V and 5 bases from J, with 17 bases between. Looked up from germline, CDR1 is SNHLY and CDR2 is FYNNEI. CDR3: CASSDRDTVWNEQYF. In DNA form, the CDR3 reads TGTGCCAGCAGTGATCGGGACACAGTTTGGAACGAGCAGTACTTC.

This chain links TRBV6-2 or TRBV6-3 with TRBJ1-1; possibly TRBD1 for D (5 bases). Germline V lookup: CDR1 MNHEY, CDR2 SVGEGT. The V and J ends lost 2 bases and 4 bases respectively, with 8 bases between them. This CDR3 is built from 13 residues. The CDR3 region is CASSYLGLTEAFF. DNA of the CDR3: TGTGCCAGCAGTTACCTGGGGCTCACTGAAGCTTTCTTT.

This clone came up a few times. This chain joins TRBV5-6 and TRBJ1-2; 7 nucleotides match TRBD1. V dropped 3 bases and J dropped 4; count of bases not matched to a gene: 9. The CDR3 extends over 15 amino acids. Germline assignment: CDR1 SGHDT and CDR2 YYEEEE. This chain's CDR3 is CASSSPNRGSYGYTF. The CDR3 nucleotides read TGTGCCAGCAGCTCCCCAAACAGGGGCTCCTATGGCTACACCTTC.

V usage is TRBV19 and J usage is TRBJ1-1; the match to TRBD1 covers 7 bases. The CDR3 sequence is 15 residues long. The V gene's germline CDR1 is LNHDA and CDR2 SQIVND (reference sequence). Germline trimming cut 5 bases from V and 3 bases from J; bases unmatched to any gene: 9. CDR3 in amino acids: CASSSHRGRDTEAFF. The CDR3 DNA follows: TGTGCCAGTAGTTCGCACAGGGGAAGGGACACTGAAGCTTTCTTT.

The rearrangement joins TRBV7-2 to TRBJ1-5, with D unclear. CDR1 and CDR2 (germline): SGHTA, FQGNSA. V lost 1 base and J lost 4, with 5 bases in between. The CDR3 covers 13 residues. The CDR3 region has the DNA TGTGCCAGCAGCTTAGAGGAGAATCAGCCCCAGCATTTT. This codes for CASSLEENQPQHF.

The chain has TRBV5-4 and TRBJ2-5; D perhaps matches TRBD1 (6 bases). V was cut by 4 bases and J by 5 bases, with 15 bases left in between. The germline gives CDR1 SGHNT, CDR2 YYREEE (reference sequence). The CDR3 sequence is 14 residues long. CDR3 protein: CASSPRGYTETQYF. DNA of the CDR3: TGTGCCAGCAGCCCGAGGGGGTATACGGAGACCCAGTACTTC.

The chain carries TRBV21-1 and TRBJ1-1; the table's D gene call, TRBD1, was not cross checked with the DNA. TRBV21-1 is reported as a pseudogene. CDR3 length equals 13 residues. The CDR3 protein is CASIQQGLSEAFF. The CDR3 nucleotides read TGTGCCAGCATTCAACAGGGGTTGTCTGAAGCTTTCTTT.

This rearrangement joins TRBV7-6 to TRBJ2-5; 16 nucleotides line up with TRBD2. Unmatched junction bases numbered 4, after V lost 4 bases and J lost 5 bases. This CDR3 is built from 16 residues. Per germline, CDR1 SGHVS and CDR2 FNYEAQ. Here the CDR3 DNA reads TGTGCCAGCAGCTCGGGACTAGCGGGGGGGCGGGAGACCCAGTACTTC. Its translation is CASSSGLAGGRETQYF.

V and J are TRBV7-3 and TRBJ2-5; 7 bases fit TRBD2. CDR1 and CDR2 (germline): SGHTA, FQGTGA. The ends lost 2 bases at V and 5 bases at J; junction bases unmatched: 8. The length of the CDR3 is 15 residues. CDR3 nucleotides: TGTGCCAGCAGCTTATTTGGGACCGGGGGGGAGACCCAGTACTTC. Encoded protein: CASSLFGTGGETQYF.

V and J are TRBV28 and TRBJ1-2; maybe TRBD1 (5 bases). CDR1 MDHEN and CDR2 SYDVKM come from the germline V gene. The CDR3 extends over 15 amino acids. Trimming shortened V by 4 bases and J by 7 bases, and 19 bases separated the two germline ends. The CDR3 coding sequence is TGTGCCAGCAGTTCGATCAGAACAGGCCCGGCTGGCTACACCTTC. Its translation: CASSSIRTGPAGYTF.

The chain joins TRBV7-9 to TRBJ2-7, with 12 bases aligning to TRBD1. Germline CDR1 SEHNR, CDR2 FQNEAQ (reference sequence). The CDR3 is made up of 17 amino acids. The trim removed 4 bases at V and 5 bases at J, leaving 12 bases unmatched. The CDR3 sequence: CASSSTRRDRGLDEQYF. The CDR3 nucleotides are TGTGCCAGCAGCTCGACTAGACGGGACAGGGGGCTAGACGAGCAGTACTTC.

The chain employs TRBV11-2 and TRBJ2-3, with 7 bases matching TRBD1. Trimming at V came to 1 base and at J to 7 bases, leaving 5 bases not matched to a gene. The germline V gene has CDR1 SGHAT and CDR2 FQNNGV. The CDR3 length is 14 residues. For the CDR3, the DNA is TGTGCCAGCAGCTTAGCCGCGACAGGGTATACGCAGTATTTT. As protein: CASSLAATGYTQYF.

The V call is TRBV2, the J call TRBJ2-2; TRBD1 matches 7 bases. This CDR3 comprises 19 residues. The J segment lost 0 bases and the V segment lost 4 bases, leaving 14 bases of the junction unmatched. Germline CDR1 reads SNHLY; CDR2 reads FYNNEI. CDR3 DNA: TGTGCCAGCAGTGTCCGGCTGAGGACAGGCTACGCGAACACCGGGGAGCTGTTTTTT. Protein product: CASSVRLRTGYANTGELFF.

The gene calls are TRBV27 and TRBJ2-1; tentative D call: TRBD1 (6 bases). The CDR3 consists of 13 residues. CDR1 and CDR2 (germline): MNHEY, SMNVEV (reference sequence). Trimming took 6 bases from V and 12 from J, leaving 18 bases between them. CDR3 sequence reads: CASRRGSWDVQFF. CDR3 sequence (DNA): TGTGCCAGCAGAAGGGGGAGTTGGGATGTGCAGTTCTTC.

The V gene is TRBV6-5, the J gene TRBJ1-1; tentative D call: TRBD1 (5 bases). V was shortened by 6 bases and J by 6 bases, with 8 bases between the two germline ends. Germline V lookup: CDR1 MNHEY, CDR2 SVGAGI. The CDR3 spans 11 residues. CDR3 bases: TGTGCCAGCAGCCAGGGCCCTGAAGCTTTCTTT. Protein: CASSQGPEAFF.

The rearrangement uses TRBV7-6 and TRBJ1-5; TRBD1 might be the D (5 bases). The CDR3 length is 15 residues. Germline V gene lookup returns CDR1 SGHVS and CDR2 FNYEAQ. V lost 5 bases and J 3 bases, leaving 14 bases between the germline ends. Here the CDR3 DNA reads TGTGCCAGCAGCCCGTACACAGGTCTCAATCAGCCCCAGCATTTT. It is translated as CASSPYTGLNQPQHF. Filled out from reference TRBV7-6 and TRBJ1-5, the complete variable domain reads GAGVSQSPRYKVTKRGQDVALRCDPISGHVSLYWYRQALGQGPEFLTYFNYEAQQDKSGLPNDRFSAERPEGSISTLTIQRTEQRDSAMYRCASSPYTGLNQPQHFGDGTRLSIL.

This clone was counted a single time. This sequence joins TRBV7-9 and TRBJ2-5, with 11 bases that match TRBD1. J lost 2 bases, V lost 4 bases, and 0 bases had no gene match. Germline CDR1 SEHNR, CDR2 FQNEAQ (reference sequence). The CDR3 runs to 14 residues. CDR3 nucleotide sequence: TGTGCCAGCAGCTGGGACAGGGGGCAAGAGACCCAGTACTTC. Its protein product is CASSWDRGQETQYF.

V gene TRBV19 combines with J gene TRBJ1-4; no definite D call. The V and J ends lost 1 base and 7 bases respectively, with 4 bases between them. In germline, CDR1 is LNHDA, CDR2 SQIVND (reference sequence). This CDR3 contains 12 residues. The CDR3 sequence: CASSIVREKLFF. Written as DNA, the CDR3 is TGTGCCAGTAGTATAGTTCGTGAAAAACTGTTTTTT.

This clone showed up just a few times. The chain couples TRBV7-9 to TRBJ1-2; D perhaps matches TRBD1 (6 bases). The CDR3 has 16 amino acids. Germline V gene data show CDR1 as SEHNR and CDR2 as FQNEAQ (reference sequence). Deletions cut 5 bases from V and 3 bases from J, with 19 bases between. This CDR3 is CASSTNIRGRDYGYTF. DNA of the CDR3: TGTGCCAGCAGCACAAATATCAGGGGCCGAGACTATGGCTACACCTTC. Supplemented by reference TRBV7-9 and TRBJ1-2, the full variable domain reads DTGVSQNPRHKITKRGQNVTFRCDPISEHNRLYWYRQTLGQGPEFLTYFQNEAQLEKSRLLSDRFSAERPKGSFSTLEIQRTEQGDSAMYLCASSTNIRGRDYGYTFGSGTRLTVV.

The chain recombines TRBV7-9 with TRBJ2-7, with TRBD1 as a possible D gene (5 bases). Trimming took off 5 bases at V and 6 bases at J, with 8 bases between the two ends. The CDR3 has 11 amino acids. Germline values: CDR1 SEHNR, CDR2 FQNEAQ (reference sequence). The CDR3 coding sequence is TGTGCCAGCAGCCAAGGGGTCGAGCAGTACTTC. It is translated as CASSQGVEQYF.